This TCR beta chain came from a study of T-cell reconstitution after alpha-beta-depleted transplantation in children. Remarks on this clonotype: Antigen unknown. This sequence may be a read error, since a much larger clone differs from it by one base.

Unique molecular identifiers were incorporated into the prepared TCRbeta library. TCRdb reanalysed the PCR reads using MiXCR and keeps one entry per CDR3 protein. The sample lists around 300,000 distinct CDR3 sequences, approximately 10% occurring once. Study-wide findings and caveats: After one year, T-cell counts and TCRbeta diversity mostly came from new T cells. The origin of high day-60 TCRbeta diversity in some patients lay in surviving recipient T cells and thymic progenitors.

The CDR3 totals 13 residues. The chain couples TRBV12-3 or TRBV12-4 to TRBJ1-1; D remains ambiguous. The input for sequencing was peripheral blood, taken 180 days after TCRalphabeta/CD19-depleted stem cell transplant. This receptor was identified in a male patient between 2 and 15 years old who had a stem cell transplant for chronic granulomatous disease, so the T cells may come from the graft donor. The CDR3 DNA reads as TGTGCCCGCAGTTGGGTCGGTGGGACTGAAGCTTTCTTT. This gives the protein CARSWVGGTEAFF.